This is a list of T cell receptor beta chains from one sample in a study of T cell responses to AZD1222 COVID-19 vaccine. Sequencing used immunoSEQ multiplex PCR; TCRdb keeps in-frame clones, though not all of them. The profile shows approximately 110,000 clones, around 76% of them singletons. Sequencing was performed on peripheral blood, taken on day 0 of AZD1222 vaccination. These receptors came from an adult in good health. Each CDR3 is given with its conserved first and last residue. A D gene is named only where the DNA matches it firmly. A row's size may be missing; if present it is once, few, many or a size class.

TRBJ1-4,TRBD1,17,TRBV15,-,CATSRDRGQGPNEKLFF,TGTGCCACCAGCAGAGATCGCGGACAGGGCCCTAATGAAAAACTGTTTTTT
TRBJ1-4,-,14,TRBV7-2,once,CASSPGSRGRKLFF,TGTGCCAGCAGCCCAGGGTCCCGGGGACGAAAACTGTTTTTT
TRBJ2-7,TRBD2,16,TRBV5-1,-,CASSPAKLAGDYEQYF,TGCGCCAGCAGCCCTGCGAAACTAGCGGGGGACTACGAGCAGTACTTC
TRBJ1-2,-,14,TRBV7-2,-,CASSPRQRTYGYTF,TGTGCCAGCAGCCCTAGACAGAGGACCTATGGCTACACCTTC
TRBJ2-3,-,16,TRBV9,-,CASSVVDPSVPDTQYF,TGTGCCAGCAGCGTAGTTGACCCGAGCGTCCCAGATACGCAGTATTTT
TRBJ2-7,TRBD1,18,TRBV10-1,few,CASASQGKLTYSFYEQYF,TGCGCCAGCGCCTCACAGGGGAAGCTTACGTACTCATTTTACGAGCAGTACTTC
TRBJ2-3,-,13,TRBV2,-,CASRYHGGNTQYF,TGTGCCAGCAGATACCACGGGGGCAATACGCAGTATTTT
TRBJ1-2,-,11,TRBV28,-,CATSANYGYTF,TGTGCCACATCAGCGAACTATGGCTACACCTTC
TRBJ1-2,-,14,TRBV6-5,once,CASSSGSFNYGYTF,TGTGCCAGCAGTTCCGGATCGTTTAACTATGGCTACACCTTC
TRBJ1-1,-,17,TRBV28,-,CASSNPGSGAMNTEAFF,TGTGCCAGCAGTAACCCGGGCAGTGGGGCCATGAACACTGAAGCTTTCTTT
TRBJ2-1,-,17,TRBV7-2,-,CASSSLGGPTRNNEQFF,TGTGCCAGCAGCTCCCTGGGGGGGCCCACCAGGAACAATGAGCAGTTCTTC
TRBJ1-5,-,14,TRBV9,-,CASSLAGDNQPQHF,TGTGCCAGCAGCCTAGCAGGGGACAATCAGCCCCAGCATTTT
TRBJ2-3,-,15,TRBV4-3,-,CASSQDTGSTDTQYF,TGCGCCAGCAGCCAAGATACCGGTAGCACAGATACGCAGTATTTT
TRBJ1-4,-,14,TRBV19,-,CASSLATGNEKLFF,TGTGCCAGTAGTCTCGCGACGGGGAATGAAAAACTGTTTTTT
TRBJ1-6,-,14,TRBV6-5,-,CASSYGQPNSPLHF,TGTGCCAGCAGTTACGGCCAGCCTAATTCACCCCTCCACTTT
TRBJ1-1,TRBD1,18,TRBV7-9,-,CASSSKGQGRGMNTEAFF,TGTGCCAGCAGCTCGAAAGGACAGGGTAGGGGGATGAACACTGAAGCTTTCTTT
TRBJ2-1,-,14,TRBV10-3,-,CAISAMAEYNEQFF,TGTGCCATCAGTGCAATGGCGGAGTACAATGAGCAGTTCTTC
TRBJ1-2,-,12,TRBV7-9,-,CASSSREDGYTF,TGTGCCAGCAGCTCTAGGGAGGACGGCTACACCTTC
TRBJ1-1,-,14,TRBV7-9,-,CASSWWQGNTEAFF,TGTGCCAGCAGTTGGTGGCAGGGGAACACTGAAGCTTTCTTT
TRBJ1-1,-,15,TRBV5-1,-,CASSPKTGGDTEAFF,TGCGCCAGCAGCCCGAAGACAGGAGGGGACACTGAAGCTTTCTTT
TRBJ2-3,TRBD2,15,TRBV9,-,CASSGTSGGAYTQYF,TGTGCCAGCAGCGGGACTAGCGGGGGGGCGTATACGCAGTATTTT
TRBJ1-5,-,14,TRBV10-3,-,CAISADRQSEPQHF,TGTGCCATCAGTGCAGATCGGCAGAGCGAACCCCAGCATTTT
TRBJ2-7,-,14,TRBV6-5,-,CASSPQGFAYEQYF,TGTGCCAGCAGTCCTCAGGGGTTCGCCTACGAGCAGTACTTC
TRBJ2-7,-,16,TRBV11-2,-,CASSLALTRTHYEQYF,TGTGCCAGCAGCTTGGCCCTCACCCGGACGCACTACGAGCAGTACTTC
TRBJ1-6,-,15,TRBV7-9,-,CASSTGTTADSPLHF,TGTGCCAGCAGCACCGGGACAACGGCTGATTCACCCCTCCACTTT
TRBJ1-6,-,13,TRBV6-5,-,CASSYGPVTPLHF,TGTGCCAGCAGTTACGGGCCCGTTACACCCCTCCACTTT
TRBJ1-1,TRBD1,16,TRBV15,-,CATSRARTGADTEAFF,TGTGCCACCAGCAGAGCAAGGACAGGGGCGGACACTGAAGCTTTCTTT
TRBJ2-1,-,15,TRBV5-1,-,CASSFGGGPYNEQFF,TGCGCCAGCAGCTTCGGCGGGGGCCCCTACAATGAGCAGTTCTTC
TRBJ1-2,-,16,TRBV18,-,CASSPSWGTFNYGYTF,TGTGCCAGCTCACCCAGTTGGGGGACATTCAACTATGGCTACACCTTC
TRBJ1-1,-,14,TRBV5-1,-,CASSPGLGNTEAFF,TGCGCCAGCAGCCCGGGACTGGGGAACACTGAAGCTTTCTTT
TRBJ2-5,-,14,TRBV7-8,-,CASSPQPGQETQYF,TGTGCCAGCAGCCCCCAGCCAGGCCAAGAGACCCAGTACTTC
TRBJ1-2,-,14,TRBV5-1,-,CASSPTIGGNGYTF,TGCGCCAGCAGCCCGACGATAGGCGGTAATGGCTACACCTTC
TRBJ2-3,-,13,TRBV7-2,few,CASSVGGPDTQYF,TGTGCCAGCAGCGTCGGAGGGCCAGATACGCAGTATTTT
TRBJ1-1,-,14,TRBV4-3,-,CASSQDQGYTEAFF,TGCGCCAGCAGCCAAGATCAAGGGTACACTGAAGCTTTCTTT
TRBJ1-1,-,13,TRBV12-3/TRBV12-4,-,CASSPAGDTEAFF,TGTGCCAGCAGCCCTGCAGGGGACACTGAAGCTTTCTTT
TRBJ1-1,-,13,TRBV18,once,CASSPVGDTEAFF,TGTGCCAGCTCACCAGTGGGAGACACTGAAGCTTTCTTT
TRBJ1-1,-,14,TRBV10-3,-,CAISESAGNTEAFF,TGTGCCATCAGTGAGTCGGCGGGGAACACTGAAGCTTTCTTT
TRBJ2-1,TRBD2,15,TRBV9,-,CASSVSGGSYNEQFF,TGTGCCAGCAGCGTTAGCGGGGGCTCCTACAATGAGCAGTTCTTC
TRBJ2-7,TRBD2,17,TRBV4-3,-,CASSQGLAGGLSYEQYF,TGCGCCAGCAGCCAAGGACTAGCGGGGGGCCTCTCCTACGAGCAGTACTTC
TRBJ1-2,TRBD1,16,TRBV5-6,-,CASSSSLGTGVYGYTF,TGTGCCAGCAGCTCATCCTTAGGGACAGGGGTCTATGGCTACACCTTC
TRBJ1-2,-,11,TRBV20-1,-,CSASTGYGYTF,TGCAGCGCCTCAACAGGGTATGGCTACACCTTC
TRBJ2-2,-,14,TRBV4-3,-,CASSQVLGTGELFF,TGCGCCAGCAGCCAAGTACTAGGGACCGGGGAGCTGTTTTTT
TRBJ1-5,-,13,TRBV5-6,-,CASSLSSGQPQHF,TGTGCCAGCAGCTTGAGTTCGGGTCAGCCCCAGCATTTT
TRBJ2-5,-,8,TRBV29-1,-,CRNETQYF,TGCAGGAACGAGACCCAGTACTTC
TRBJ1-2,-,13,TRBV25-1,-,CASGFGANYGYTF,TGTGCCAGTGGGTTTGGAGCTAACTATGGCTACACCTTC
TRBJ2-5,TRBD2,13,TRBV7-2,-,CASVRGGGETQYF,TGTGCCAGCGTCCGTGGGGGGGGAGAGACCCAGTACTTC
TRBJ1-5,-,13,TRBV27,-,CASRQGRNQPQHF,TGTGCCAGCAGACAGGGTCGAAATCAGCCCCAGCATTTT
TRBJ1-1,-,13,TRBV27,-,CASMTALNTEAFF,TGTGCCAGCATGACTGCTCTGAACACTGAAGCTTTCTTT
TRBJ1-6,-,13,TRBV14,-,CASSRTHGSPLHF,TGTGCCAGCAGCCGGACTCATGGATCACCCCTCCACTTT
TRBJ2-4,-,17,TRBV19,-,CASSHGAGIGAKNIQYF,TGTGCCAGTAGCCATGGGGCGGGAATTGGAGCCAAAAACATTCAGTACTTC
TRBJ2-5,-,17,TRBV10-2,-,CASSESDISYYQETQYF,TGCGCCAGCAGTGAGTCGGACATCTCCTATTACCAAGAGACCCAGTACTTC
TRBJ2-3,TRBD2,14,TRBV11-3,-,CASSFAGGGDTQYF,TGTGCCAGCAGCTTCGCGGGGGGCGGAGATACGCAGTATTTT
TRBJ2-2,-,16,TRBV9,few,CASSVKSRRNTGELFF,TGTGCCAGCAGCGTTAAGTCCAGGAGAAACACCGGGGAGCTGTTTTTT
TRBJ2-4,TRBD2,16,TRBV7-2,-,CASSPTSGGAKNIQYF,TGTGCCAGCAGCCCCACTAGCGGGGGTGCCAAAAACATTCAGTACTTC
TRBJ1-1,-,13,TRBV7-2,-,CASSLSQGHEAFF,TGTGCCAGCAGCTTATCGCAGGGCCACGAAGCTTTCTTT
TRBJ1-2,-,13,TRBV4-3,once,CASSHSSGYGYTF,TGCGCCAGCAGCCACTCCAGTGGCTATGGCTACACCTTC
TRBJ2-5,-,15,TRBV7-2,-,CASAPTAPTQETQYF,TGTGCCAGCGCCCCAACCGCGCCGACCCAAGAGACCCAGTACTTC
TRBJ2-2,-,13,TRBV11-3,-,CASSQSNTGELFF,TGTGCCAGCAGCCAATCGAACACCGGGGAGCTGTTTTTT
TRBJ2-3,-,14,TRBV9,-,CASSVAPLSDTQYF,TGTGCCAGCAGCGTAGCACCCCTCTCAGATACGCAGTATTTT